The rows below give T cell receptor beta chains drawn from one sample of a study of blood T cell repertoires in COVID-19. TCRdb's copy holds only in-frame clones and misses some; the assay was immunoSEQ multiplex PCR. The profile shows 150,000 to 200,000 clones, roughly 85% of them singletons. Sequenced sample: peripheral blood. The source of these receptors is a human donor with acute or convalescent COVID-19. The donor label of this sample is uncertain. Each CDR3 is given with its conserved first and last residue. The order of the fields is D gene, V gene, J gene, CDR3 length, clone size, CDR3 protein, CDR3 DNA. D genes are given only for firm matches. Not every row has a clone size; where given, it reads once, few, many or a size class.

TRBD2,TRBV4-3,TRBJ2-2,17,.,CASSQELAGGNTGELFF,TGCGCCAGCAGCCAAGAACTAGCGGGGGGAAACACCGGGGAGCTGTTTTTT
.,TRBV30,TRBJ1-2,12,once,CAWKQGRGGYTF,TGTGCCTGGAAACAGGGACGGGGTGGCTACACCTTC
TRBD1,TRBV27,TRBJ2-7,15,.,CASSARDRGFYEQYF,TGTGCCAGCAGTGCCCGGGACAGGGGGTTTTACGAGCAGTACTTC
.,TRBV4-1,TRBJ1-4,15,.,CASSQEPRVNEKLFF,TGCGCCAGCAGCCAAGAACCCAGGGTTAATGAAAAACTGTTTTTT
.,TRBV19,TRBJ1-5,13,.,CASSIFVNQPQHF,TGTGCCAGTAGTATTTTCGTCAATCAGCCCCAGCATTTT
.,TRBV6-5,TRBJ1-2,12,.,CASSYGGYGYTF,TGTGCCAGCAGTTATGGAGGATATGGCTACACCTTC
.,TRBV27,TRBJ1-5,19,.,CASSLDRLREVMKNQPQHF,TGTGCCAGCAGTTTAGATAGGCTACGGGAAGTCATGAAAAATCAGCCCCAGCATTTT
TRBD1,TRBV15,TRBJ1-1,15,.,CATSRDGQAGTEAFF,TGTGCCACCAGCAGAGACGGACAGGCCGGGACTGAAGCTTTCTTT
.,TRBV28,TRBJ2-1,13,.,CASSLGQPGRQFF,TGTGCCAGCAGTTTAGGACAGCCAGGTAGGCAGTTCTTC
TRBD1,TRBV7-9,TRBJ1-1,14,.,CASSLEGARTEAFF,TGTGCCAGCAGCTTAGAGGGGGCGCGTACTGAAGCTTTCTTT
.,TRBV15,TRBJ1-2,16,.,CATSRDKRDSGYGYTF,TGTGCCACCAGCAGAGATAAGAGAGACAGTGGCTATGGCTACACCTTC
TRBD2,TRBV11-2,TRBJ2-1,18,.,CASSSAAAVSLAGNEQFF,TGTGCCAGCAGCTCCGCGGCGGCGGTTTCTCTAGCGGGCAATGAGCAGTTCTTC
.,TRBV18,TRBJ1-2,15,few,CASSPGGTKASGYTF,TGTGCCAGCTCACCAGGGGGGACCAAAGCGTCAGGCTACACCTTC
.,TRBV14,TRBJ1-2,12,.,CASSQEGDGYTF,TGTGCCAGCAGCCAAGAGGGCGATGGCTACACCTTC
.,TRBV30,TRBJ2-5,11,.,CAWSPPPSQYF,TGTGCCTGGAGTCCCCCCCCCTCCCAGTACTTC
TRBD2,TRBV5-1,TRBJ2-1,16,once,CASSISGGDSYNEQFF,TGCGCCAGCAGCATCAGCGGGGGAGACTCCTACAATGAGCAGTTCTTC
TRBD1,TRBV6-5,TRBJ1-5,14,.,CASSSTGDDQPQHF,TGTGCCAGCAGTTCGACAGGGGATGATCAGCCCCAGCATTTT
TRBD1,TRBV2,TRBJ1-5,15,.,CASSIQGIDNQPQHF,TGTGCCAGCAGTATACAGGGGATAGACAATCAGCCCCAGCATTTT
TRBD1,TRBV4-1,TRBJ2-7,17,.,CASSPRTGTGASYEQYF,TGCGCCAGCAGCCCACGTACCGGGACAGGGGCCTCCTACGAGCAGTACTTC
TRBD1,TRBV30,TRBJ2-5,13,.,CAWSGTGVGTQYF,TGTGCCTGGAGTGGGACAGGGGTGGGGACCCAGTACTTC
.,TRBV24-1,TRBJ2-2,15,once,CATSDHRQLTGELFF,TGTGCCACCAGTGATCATCGACAGTTAACCGGGGAGCTGTTTTTT
TRBD2,TRBV3-1/TRBV3-2,TRBJ2-1,16,.,CASSQDPSGGANEQFF,TGTGCCAGCAGCCAAGATCCCAGCGGGGGAGCAAATGAGCAGTTCTTC
TRBD1,TRBV7-2,TRBJ2-1,16,.,CASSDKTGGSYNEQFF,TGTGCCAGCAGCGACAAGACAGGGGGGTCCTACAATGAGCAGTTCTTC
TRBD2,TRBV10-3,TRBJ2-1,15,.,CAISDATSANNEQFF,TGTGCCATCAGTGACGCGACTAGCGCTAACAATGAGCAGTTCTTC
.,TRBV10-3,TRBJ1-3,12,.,CAIGPSGNTIYF,TGTGCCATCGGGCCCTCTGGAAACACCATATATTTT
.,TRBV3-1/TRBV3-2,TRBJ1-6,14,.,CASSQGGGSSPLHF,TGTGCCAGCAGCCAGGGGGGCGGGAGTTCACCCCTCCACTTT
.,TRBV18,TRBJ2-3,14,few,CASSPSRGTDTQYF,TGTGCCAGCTCACCGAGCCGGGGGACAGATACGCAGTATTTT
.,TRBV11-3,TRBJ1-4,11,.,CASSLNEKLFF,TGTGCCAGCAGCCTGAATGAAAAACTGTTTTTT
TRBD1,TRBV2,TRBJ1-1,17,once,CASSGRHSTGANTEAFF,TGTGCCAGCAGTGGAAGGCACTCGACAGGGGCGAACACTGAAGCTTTCTTT
TRBD1,TRBV11-3,TRBJ2-3,17,.,CASSSNFGQGGTDTQYF,TGTGCCAGCAGCTCGAATTTCGGACAGGGAGGCACAGATACGCAGTATTTT
.,TRBV18,TRBJ2-5,14,.,CASSPPPGRETQYF,TGTGCCAGCTCACCACCGCCAGGGAGGGAGACCCAGTACTTC
.,TRBV10-3,TRBJ1-1,16,.,CTISAERGTRNTEAFF,TGTACCATCAGCGCCGAGAGGGGGACCCGAAACACTGAAGCTTTCTTT
.,TRBV9,TRBJ2-7,14,.,CASSVDSNSYEQYF,TGTGCCAGCAGCGTAGACAGTAACTCCTACGAGCAGTACTTC
TRBD1,TRBV5-1,TRBJ1-2,14,.,CASSMGQGNYGYTF,TGCGCCAGCAGCATGGGACAGGGAAACTATGGCTACACCTTC
.,TRBV29-1,TRBJ2-1,16,.,CSALTGQIASYNEQFF,TGCAGCGCTCTCACCGGACAGATAGCGTCCTACAATGAGCAGTTCTTC
.,TRBV21-1,TRBJ2-1,16,few,CASSSRDSSSYNEQFF,TGTGCCAGCAGCTCACGGGACAGTAGCTCCTACAATGAGCAGTTCTTC
.,TRBV27,TRBJ2-7,15,.,CASSSQGSASYEQYF,TGTGCCAGCAGTTCACAGGGTTCGGCATCCTACGAGCAGTACTTC
TRBD1,TRBV7-2,TRBJ2-1,14,.,CASSPGQGGVGQFF,TGTGCCAGCAGCCCGGGACAGGGTGGTGTGGGGCAGTTCTTC
.,TRBV19,TRBJ1-1,15,.,CASSPMRLTNTEAFF,TGTGCCAGTAGTCCCATGAGGCTGACGAACACTGAAGCTTTCTTT
TRBD1,TRBV2,TRBJ2-5,14,.,CASSADRGKETQYF,TGTGCCAGCAGTGCCGACAGGGGGAAAGAGACCCAGTACTTC
.,TRBV30,TRBJ1-1,12,.,CAWSVLWPGAFF,TGTGCCTGGAGTGTACTTTGGCCGGGAGCTTTCTTT
TRBD1,TRBV19,TRBJ1-1,15,.,CASSTVQGANTEAFF,TGTGCCAGTAGTACAGTACAGGGGGCTAACACTGAAGCTTTCTTT
.,TRBV2,TRBJ2-5,18,.,CASTSIQFTGGALKTQYF,TGTGCCAGCACATCCATACAATTTACAGGGGGGGCTCTGAAGACCCAGTACTTC
TRBD2,TRBV18,TRBJ2-7,16,.,CASSPPPGGGSYEQYF,TGTGCCAGCTCACCACCCCCGGGAGGGGGCTCCTACGAGCAGTACTTC
.,TRBV4-2,TRBJ1-6,16,once,CASSQVGSRGNSPLHF,TGTGCCAGCAGCCAAGTAGGGAGCCGGGGTAATTCACCCCTCCACTTT
TRBD1,TRBV7-3,TRBJ2-1,14,.,CASSPDRDHNEQFF,TGTGCCAGCAGCCCTGACAGGGACCACAATGAGCAGTTCTTC
TRBD1,TRBV3-1/TRBV3-2,TRBJ1-2,16,.,CASSRNPGTGGYGYTF,TGTGCCAGCAGCCGAAACCCCGGGACAGGGGGTTATGGCTACACCTTC
.,TRBV2,TRBJ1-2,13,.,CASSEQGTGGYTF,TGTGCCAGCAGTGAACAGGGAACGGGCGGCTACACCTTC
TRBD1,TRBV11-3,TRBJ2-1,16,.,CASSLTTGGGNNEQFF,TGTGCCAGCAGCCTGACGACAGGGGGCGGGAACAATGAGCAGTTCTTC
.,TRBV12-3/TRBV12-4,TRBJ2-7,11,.,CASSTRNEQYF,TGTGCCAGCAGTACACGAAACGAGCAGTACTTC
TRBD1,TRBV7-8,TRBJ2-7,15,.,CASSFGDREFYEQYF,TGTGCCAGCAGCTTTGGGGACAGGGAATTCTACGAGCAGTACTTC
TRBD2,TRBV7-2,TRBJ2-3,17,.,CASSPRGLAGGTDTQYF,TGTGCCAGCAGCCCGAGGGGGCTAGCGGGGGGAACAGATACGCAGTATTTT
.,TRBV7-3,TRBJ1-5,15,.,CASSPGQYSNQPQHF,TGTGCCAGCAGCCCCGGACAGTATAGCAATCAGCCCCAGCATTTT
.,TRBV5-5,TRBJ2-7,14,.,CASSFAQSPYEQYF,TGTGCCAGCAGCTTCGCACAGAGCCCTTACGAGCAGTACTTC
.,TRBV11-2,TRBJ2-7,11,.,CASSHRHEQYF,TGTGCCAGCAGCCACAGGCATGAGCAGTACTTC
.,TRBV18,TRBJ2-5,16,once,CASSPVATSGQETQYF,TGTGCCAGCTCACCAGTGGCCACTTCGGGGCAAGAGACCCAGTACTTC
TRBD2,TRBV6-4,TRBJ2-1,14,.,CASSVGGMRDEQFF,TGTGCCAGCAGTGTCGGGGGGATGCGCGATGAGCAGTTCTTC
TRBD1,TRBV11-3,TRBJ1-6,15,once,CASSIGQGNNSPLHF,TGTGCCAGCAGCATCGGACAGGGAAATAATTCACCCCTCCACTTT
TRBD2,TRBV2,TRBJ2-5,13,.,CASRTGGTETQYF,TGTGCCAGCCGAACGGGAGGAACGGAGACCCAGTACTTC
.,TRBV7-8,TRBJ2-7,14,.,CASSFRGSSYEQYF,TGTGCCAGCAGCTTTAGGGGCAGCTCCTACGAGCAGTACTTC